The 9 T cell receptor beta chains given below trace back to one sample, sequenced in a study of identifying expanded T cells in peripheral blood (dated by TCRdb to the late 2010s). The receptor library was made with the immunoSEQ multiplex PCR assay. Imported from immuneACCESS, the table was reduced by TCRdb to in-frame sequences with V and J called. These copies leave out some clones; in studies compared against another copy, an unresolved V gene accounts for under half, and the cause of the remainder is not known. The table for this sample lists 65,000 to 95,000 clones; 84% of them were counted only once. The top ten clonotypes cover around 20% of the sample. Sequenced input: blood. Source of these receptors: a person between 18 and 70 years old in good health.

This clone was seen a single time. The chain employs TRBV4-3 and TRBJ1-5; D is uncertain. CDR3 length: 15 amino acids. Trimming cost V 1 base and J 5 bases, with 12 bases left between them. Germline CDR1 is LGHNA and CDR2 is YSLEER. DNA of the CDR3: TGCGCCAGCAGCCAAGTGGACGCACCGGATCAGCCCCAGCATTTT. This translates into CASSQVDAPDQPQHF.

The chain is built from TRBV19 and TRBJ2-4; D gene ambiguous. The CDR3 length is 15 residues. From germline, CDR1 is LNHDA and CDR2 SQIVND (reference sequence). Trimming shortened V by 4 bases and J by 0 bases, and 10 bases separated the two germline ends. CDR3 in amino acids: CASSRSELAKNIQYF. The CDR3 nucleotides read TGTGCCAGTAGTAGGAGCGAACTAGCCAAAAACATTCAGTACTTC.

Only one count was recorded for this clone. V is TRBV18 and J is TRBJ2-3; D uncertain. The CDR3 runs 11 residues. CDR1 is KGHSH and CDR2 is LQKENI in the germline V gene. V lost 7 bases and J lost 2, with 4 bases in between. CDR3: CASLATDTQYF. DNA for the CDR3: TGTGCCAGCTTAGCCACAGATACGCAGTATTTT. Together with reference TRBV18 and TRBJ2-3, the CDR3 gives the full variable domain: NAGVMQNPRHLVRRRGQEARLRCSPMKGHSHVYWYRQLPEEGLKFMVYLQKENIIDESGMPKERFSAEFPKEGPSILRIQQVVRGDSAAYFCASLATDTQYFGPGTRLTVL.

The chain combines TRBV13 with TRBJ2-7, with TRBD1 as a possible D gene (5 bases). Germline lookup yields CDR1 PRHDT and CDR2 FYEKMQ (reference sequence). The CDR3 is made up of 13 amino acids. V lost 6 bases and J lost 3, with 12 bases in between. The CDR3 DNA is TGTGCCAGCAGTCAGGGAAAGAGCTACGAGCAGTACTTC. Translating gives CASSQGKSYEQYF.

V usage is TRBV7-3 and J usage is TRBJ2-5; D not certain. Trimming cost V 2 bases and J 2 bases, with 12 bases left between them. The CDR3 extends over 15 amino acids. The germline V gene encodes CDR1 SGHTA and CDR2 FQGTGA. The CDR3 region is CASSLVVAEQETQYF. The CDR3 bases are TGTGCCAGCAGCTTAGTTGTCGCCGAGCAAGAGACCCAGTACTTC.

The genes are TRBV5-6 and TRBJ2-1; 11 bases line up with TRBD2. Trimming took 4 bases from V and 0 from J; bases not matched to a gene: 3. Germline CDR1 is SGHDT and CDR2 is YYEEEE. The length of the CDR3 is 16 residues. CDR3: CASSLGLADSYNEQFF. CDR3 bases: TGTGCCAGCAGCCTGGGACTAGCGGACTCCTACAATGAGCAGTTCTTC.

The gene calls are TRBV15 and TRBJ1-3; weak D call: TRBD1 (6 bases). Between the trimmed V and J ends, which lost 1 base and 2 bases, there was a span of 15 bases. CDR1 and CDR2 (germline): LNHNV, YYDKDF (reference sequence). The CDR3 spans 17 residues. DNA of the CDR3: TGTGCCACCAGCAGAGGGGAGGGGGTAGGGCCTGGAAACACCATATATTTT. This codes for CATSRGEGVGPGNTIYF.

J is TRBJ2-6 and V is TRBV4-1, with a possible D match to TRBD2 (5 bases). With 0 bases removed from V and 0 bases from J, the gap between germline ends came to 21 bases. The CDR3 consists of 21 residues. The germline gives CDR1 MGHRA, CDR2 YSYEKL. The CDR3 DNA reads TGCGCCAGCAGCCAAGAAAATGAGGACGGGGTCTGGCTCTCTGGGGCCAACGTCCTGACTTTC. It specifies CASSQENEDGVWLSGANVLTF.

The chain combines TRBV9 with TRBJ2-5, with 8 bases fitting TRBD1. There are 16 residues in the CDR3. The V gene's germline CDR1 is SGDLS and CDR2 YYNGEE. Trimming removed 4 bases from V and 3 bases from J; junction bases left unmatched: 11. The CDR3 region is CASSPGQGRGEETQYF. CDR3 DNA: TGTGCCAGCAGCCCCGGACAGGGACGGGGAGAAGAGACCCAGTACTTC.